Below are 12 T cell receptor beta chains sequenced from a single sample in a study of shared clonotypes between healthy human individuals. The method was immunoSEQ multiplex PCR; TCRdb's version includes in-frame clones alone and lacks a portion of them. The table records millions of clones, around nine tenths of them present only once. Sequencing was performed on naive CD4+ T cells sorted from blood. Subset indicated: CD45RA+ positively selected. The receptor source for this set is a man between 18 and 35 years old in good health.

The CDR3: CASSPLAGDTGELFF. The CDR3 DNA follows: TGCGCCAGCAGCCCACTAGCGGGAGACACCGGGGAGCTGTTTTTT. The chain is built from TRBV5-1 and TRBJ2-2, with 11 bases lining up with TRBD2. The CDR3 loop spans 15 amino acids. Germline CDR1 and CDR2: SGHRS and YFSETQ. Trimming took 4 bases from V and 3 from J; bases not matched to a gene: 2.

V usage is TRBV19 and J usage is TRBJ1-6; TRBD1 agrees at 8 bases. Per germline, CDR1 LNHDA and CDR2 SQIVND (reference sequence). The CDR3 runs 15 residues. V shed 6 bases, J shed 10 bases, and the junction held 11 bases outside the gene matches. The CDR3 bases are TGTGCCAGTAGCCCCCTGGACAGGGTAGGATCACCCCTCCACTTT. Translating it yields CASSPLDRVGSPLHF.

The CDR3 bases are TGTGCCAGTAGTAGAGGGGCGTCCGCAACTAATGAAAAACTGTTTTTT. This sequence encodes CASSRGASATNEKLFF. The rearrangement links TRBV19 to TRBJ1-4; TRBD1 is a possible D gene (5 bases). With 4 bases removed from V and 0 bases from J, the gap between germline ends came to 12 bases. Looked up from germline, CDR1 is LNHDA and CDR2 is SQIVND (reference sequence). This CDR3 comprises 16 residues.

The V call is TRBV5-4, the J call TRBJ1-2, with 8 bases identical to TRBD1. Germline loops: CDR1 SGHNT, CDR2 YYREEE (reference sequence). With 2 bases clipped from V and 1 base from J, the junction kept 16 bases outside the gene matches. CDR3 length: 19 amino acids. The CDR3 coding sequence is TGTGCCAGCAGCTTAACGGGGACAGGCGCCCCAGACCTTAACTATGGCTACACCTTC. Protein: CASSLTGTGAPDLNYGYTF.

This clone was found once. The rearrangement joins TRBV7-3 to TRBJ2-6; 7 bases fit TRBD1. Germline loops: CDR1 SGHTA, CDR2 FQGTGA. V gave up 5 bases and J gave up 0 bases; unmatched junction bases: 10. This CDR3 comprises 18 residues. This CDR3 is CASSQRGQSYSGANVLTF. The CDR3 DNA sequence: TGTGCCAGCAGCCAGAGGGGACAGTCATACTCTGGGGCCAACGTCCTGACTTTC.

V and J are TRBV27 and TRBJ2-1; 13 nucleotides align to TRBD2. Germline V gene lookup returns CDR1 MNHEY and CDR2 SMNVEV (reference sequence). This CDR3 contains 15 residues. V shed 5 bases, J shed 7 bases, and the junction held 5 bases outside the gene matches. This CDR3 reads CASSRTSGRLNEQFF. CDR3 nucleotide sequence: TGTGCCAGCAGTCGGACTAGCGGGAGATTAAATGAGCAGTTCTTC.

The chain recombines TRBV5-1 with TRBJ1-1; D is ambiguous. The CDR3 has 13 amino acids. Trimming shortened V by 4 bases and J by 0 bases, and 7 bases separated the two germline ends. Germline V lookup: CDR1 SGHRS, CDR2 YFSETQ. The CDR3 DNA is TGCGCCAGCAGCCCAGCCCTGAACACTGAAGCTTTCTTT. It codes for CASSPALNTEAFF.

The J gene is TRBJ1-2, the V gene TRBV30, with TRBD1 as a possible D gene (5 bases). CDR1 and CDR2 from the germline V gene are GTSNPN and SVGIG (reference sequence). This CDR3 is built from 13 residues. V was trimmed by 3 bases and J by 8 bases, leaving 16 bases between them. CDR3 sequence reads: CAWSIGHGKGYTF. Written as DNA, the CDR3 is TGTGCCTGGAGCATCGGACACGGGAAGGGCTACACCTTC.

The CDR3 coding sequence is TGTGCCAGCAGGGGGGACAGGGGACCCAATCAGCCCCAGCATTTT. Translation gives CASRGDRGPNQPQHF. V gene TRBV6-1 combines with J gene TRBJ1-5; 10 bases align to TRBD1. The germline V gene encodes CDR1 MNHNS and CDR2 SASEGT. The length of the CDR3 is 15 residues. Trimming at V came to 6 bases and at J to 3 bases, leaving 5 bases not matched to a gene.

CDR3 in DNA: TGTGCCAGCAGCTTAGGGTTCGAGAGGTCCTCCTACGAGCAGTACTTC. As protein: CASSLGFERSSYEQYF. The V and J genes are TRBV13 and TRBJ2-7; D is ambiguous. Trimming stripped 0 bases from V and 0 bases from J, with 12 bases between. Germline-derived CDR1 and CDR2 are PRHDT and FYEKMQ (reference sequence). The CDR3 covers 16 residues.

The chain employs TRBV27 and TRBJ2-5; 11 bases agree with TRBD2. The CDR3 is 16 amino acids. After removal of 2 bases from V and 2 bases from J, the junction contained 4 bases not matched to a gene. The germline CDR1 and CDR2 sequences are MNHEY and SMNVEV (reference sequence). CDR3 nucleotides: TGTGCCAGCAGTTTAGCTAGCGGGAGGATACAAGAGACCCAGTACTTC. This sequence encodes CASSLASGRIQETQYF.

The chain uses TRBV7-9 and TRBJ2-1; D gene unclear. Trimming removed 0 bases at V and 6 bases at J, with 6 bases between. CDR3 length: 13 amino acids. Germline V gene sequence: CDR1 SEHNR, CDR2 FQNEAQ (reference sequence). CDR3 sequence (DNA): TGTGCCAGCAGCTTAGCGAAGCCCAATGAGCAGTTCTTC. Translation: CASSLAKPNEQFF.